This TCR beta chain was identified during a study of T cell repertoires in cytomegalovirus infection. Study information: CMV infection together with matching HLA type was indicated by public TCR beta signatures. Notes on the study in general: Identification of carriers of CMV plus the relevant HLA was performed using cumulative public TCR beta family frequency. Across the ex vivo response, the dominant clonotypes were HLA-C-restricted CMV-specific TCR beta clonotypes.

The V segment lost 8 bases and the J segment 8 bases; nucleotides outside the gene matches: 10. CDR3 length: 14 amino acids. Germline V gene lookup returns CDR1 SEHNR and CDR2 FQNEAQ (reference sequence). MiXCR, applied by TCRdb to the reads, yields one record per CDR3 protein. Of 600,000 to 800,000 distinct CDR3 sequences in the sample, 20% to 30% were seen once. For this clonotype: Antigen unknown.

The sample comprised CD8+ T cells from PBMCs. This chain uses TRBV7-9 with TRBJ2-1; 9 bases map to TRBD1. This TCR was recovered from a human donor in good health (CMV status not recorded). Some clones in this sample may be carry-over from other donors' samples. The CDR3 DNA is TGTGCCAGCGGGGGACAGGGCCTTTGGGATGAGCAGTTCTTC. Translation: CASGGQGLWDEQFF.